This is a list of T cell receptor beta chains from one sample in a study of T cells in Graves' hyperthyroidism and ophthalmopathy. TCRdb processed the multiplex PCR reads anew with MiXCR; each CDR3 protein has one entry. This repertoire shows around 100,000 distinct CDR3 sequences, over 45% found once; its top ten account for 26%. Sequenced material: blood. The source of these receptors is a man aged 35 to 55 with Graves' hyperthyroidism. Both conserved end residues are part of each CDR3.

len	v_gene	j_gene	CDR3aa
14	TRBV29-1	TRBJ2-3	CSVVGQGETDTQYF
14	TRBV6-2/TRBV6-3	TRBJ2-7	CASSPRLVSYEQYF
15	TRBV6-1	TRBJ1-2	CASRSAGTGGYGYTF
14	TRBV6-1	TRBJ1-1	CASRGQVVITEAFF
12	TRBV25-1	TRBJ1-2	CASSGRNYGYTF
16	TRBV20-1	TRBJ2-1	CSARVGTSGSYNEQFF
15	TRBV7-3	TRBJ2-3	CASSLGGWDADTQYF
17	TRBV7-2	TRBJ1-1	CASSTRIRPRMNTEAFF
16	TRBV6-6	TRBJ1-3	CASSNRQAVKGNTIYF
15	TRBV12-3/TRBV12-4	TRBJ1-3	CASRVRVLSGNTIYF